These 20 T cell receptor beta chains were all obtained from the same sample, sequenced in a study of beta chain features in type 1 diabetes. Overall study findings and caveats: Type 1 diabetes patients had moderately but significantly shorter TCRB CDR3s in all four CD4+ subsets.

Expressed TCRB transcripts were sequenced because the entire RNA isolate underwent reverse transcription. Measured with immunoSEQ multiplex PCR; TCRdb has only the in-frame clones, and not every one. The table lists 160,000 or so clones, about 9% of them singletons, with 0.7% in the top ten. Their antigen targets remain unknown. Sequenced sample: central memory CD4+ T cells from blood. The receptors were gathered from a woman aged 25 to 39 with type 1 diabetes.

The chain joins TRBV18 to TRBJ2-1; 7 nucleotides line up with TRBD1. After removal of 3 bases from V and 8 bases from J, the junction contained 13 bases not matched to a gene. Germline CDR1 is KGHSH and CDR2 is LQKENI. There are 16 residues in the CDR3. Here the CDR3 reads CASSPYTETGWDEQFF. Here the CDR3 DNA reads TGTGCCAGCTCACCGTATACAGAGACAGGGTGGGATGAGCAGTTCTTC.

This clone was found a few times. The chain employs TRBV5-1 and TRBJ2-1; D possibly corresponds to TRBD1 (6 bases). The germline V gene encodes CDR1 SGHRS and CDR2 YFSETQ. The V end lost 4 bases, the J end lost 6 bases, and 17 bases lay between the germline ends. CDR3 length: 15 amino acids. The CDR3 DNA reads TGCGCCAGCAGCCAAGTACAGGGAATGGGCAATGAGCAGTTCTTC. It specifies CASSQVQGMGNEQFF.

This clone was detected only a few times. The V gene is TRBV6-6, the J gene TRBJ2-7, with 8 bases fitting TRBD2. The CDR3 totals 16 residues. The ends lost 2 bases at V and 5 bases at J; junction bases unmatched: 11. Germline CDR1 reads MNHNY; CDR2 reads SVGAGI (reference sequence). As DNA, the CDR3 is TGTGCCAGCAGTTACGGGCTAGCGGGCGCTCGGGACGAGCAGTACTTC. Protein sequence: CASSYGLAGARDEQYF.

Note on this clone: At the DNA level, this CDR3 is encoded by other sequences in the same sample as well. The chain combines TRBV5-1 with TRBJ2-5, with TRBD1 identical over 8 bases. Losses at the gene ends were 4 bases for V and 2 bases for J; bases not matched to a gene: 4. CDR1 and CDR2 from the germline V gene are SGHRS and YFSETQ. The CDR3 extends over 14 amino acids. CDR3 protein: CASSPGTGQETQYF. As DNA, the CDR3 is TGCGCCAGCAGCCCAGGGACAGGTCAAGAGACCCAGTACTTC.

With respect to this clone: The sample holds other DNA sequences that translate to the same CDR3. The V and J genes are TRBV5-6 and TRBJ1-5; 9 nucleotides agree with TRBD1. The CDR3 has 14 residues. Trimming took 4 bases from V and 5 from J; bases not matched to a gene: 4. The germline CDR1 and CDR2 sequences are SGHDT and YYEEEE. The CDR3 loop reads CASSQGQGDQPQHF. DNA of the CDR3: TGTGCCAGCAGCCAGGGACAGGGTGATCAGCCCCAGCATTTT. Drawing the rest from reference TRBV5-6 and TRBJ1-5, the complete variable domain is DAGVTQSPTHLIKTRGQQVTLRCSPKSGHDTVSWYQQALGQGPQFIFQYYEEEERQRGNFPDRFSGHQFPNYSSELNVNALLLGDSALYLCASSQGQGDQPQHFGDGTRLSIL.

A remark on this clone: The sample holds other DNA sequences that translate to the same CDR3. J is TRBJ1-5 and V is TRBV30; the D is unclear. Trimming took off 1 base at V and 4 bases at J, with 8 bases between the two ends. CDR3 size: 13 residues. CDR1 and CDR2 (germline): GTSNPN, SVGIG (reference sequence). CDR3 residues: CAWSGNSNQPQHF. The DNA for the CDR3 is TGTGCCTGGAGTGGTAACTCTAATCAGCCCCAGCATTTT.

The chain is built from TRBV9 and TRBJ2-3; 7 positions match TRBD2. Germline CDR1 and CDR2: SGDLS and YYNGEE. Germline trimming cut 6 bases from V and 0 bases from J; bases unmatched to any gene: 4. CDR3 length: 14 amino acids. This CDR3 is CASKAGPSTDTQYF. CDR3 coding DNA: TGTGCCAGCAAAGCGGGACCTAGCACAGATACGCAGTATTTT. Full variable domain (rest looked up from reference TRBV9 and TRBJ2-3): DSGVTQTPKHLITATGQRVTLRCSPRSGDLSVYWYQQSLDQGLQFLIQYYNGEERAKGNILERFSAQQFPDLHSELNLSSLELGDSALYFCASKAGPSTDTQYFGPGTRLTVL.

This clone was observed a few times. The V and J genes are TRBV5-1 and TRBJ2-7, with 9 bases that match TRBD2. V dropped 2 bases and J dropped 5; count of bases not matched to a gene: 8. The CDR3 is 15 residues long. The germline V gene encodes CDR1 SGHRS and CDR2 YFSETQ. Written as DNA, the CDR3 is TGCGCCAGCAGCTTAAAGTTAGCGGGAGCTCACGAGCAGTACTTC. This translates into CASSLKLAGAHEQYF. The complete variable domain, with remaining parts taken from reference TRBV5-1 and TRBJ2-7, reads KAGVTQTPRYLIKTRGQQVTLSCSPISGHRSVSWYQQTPGQGLQFLFEYFSETQRNKGNFPGRFSGRQFSNSRSEMNVSTLELGDSALYLCASSLKLAGAHEQYFGPGTRLTVT.

The J gene is TRBJ2-7, the V gene TRBV6-6; 7 positions match TRBD1. J was trimmed by 5 bases and V by 5 bases; bases with no gene match: 9. Germline CDR1 reads MNHNY; CDR2 reads SVGAGI (reference sequence). The CDR3 consists of 14 residues. CDR3 residues: CASSHRQGRNEQYF. The CDR3 nucleotides are TGTGCCAGCAGTCACCGACAGGGTAGGAACGAGCAGTACTTC.

V is TRBV7-3 and J is TRBJ2-1, with 10 bases identical to TRBD2. The CDR3 consists of 18 residues. V lost 5 bases, J lost 4 bases, and 14 bases stayed unmatched. Germline CDR1 is SGHTA and CDR2 is FQGTGA. DNA for the CDR3: TGTGCCAGCAGCCCCACCCCCTCTAGCGGGAGATCATACAATGAGCAGTTCTTC. Its protein is CASSPTPSSGRSYNEQFF.

For the CDR3, the DNA is TGTGCCAGCAGCTTTGGGGGGGCCGGGAGCAATCAGCCCCAGCATTTT. Residues: CASSFGGAGSNQPQHF. This chain uses TRBV7-6 with TRBJ1-5; perhaps TRBD1 as D (6 bases). The CDR3 runs to 16 residues. V was shortened by 3 bases and J by 1 base, with 13 bases between the two germline ends. CDR1 is SGHVS and CDR2 is FNYEAQ in the germline V gene.

This clone has a handful of counts. The chain employs TRBV28 and TRBJ1-1, with a weak D call TRBD1 (6 bases). Per the germline V gene, CDR1 is MDHEN and CDR2 is SYDVKM. V was cut by 4 bases and J by 1 base, with 19 bases left in between. The CDR3 spans 17 residues. CDR3: CASSSSASPGQNTEAFF. CDR3 in DNA: TGTGCCAGCAGTTCCTCGGCCAGCCCGGGACAGAACACTGAAGCTTTCTTT.

The chain employs TRBV7-9 and TRBJ2-3; D is unclear. The V end was cut by 2 bases, the J end by 4 bases, with 7 bases between. The CDR3 spans 13 residues. CDR1 is SEHNR, CDR2 FQNEAQ, per germline (reference sequence). The CDR3 DNA is TGTGCCAGCAGCTTACCAGAAGCAGATACGCAGTATTTT. This translates into CASSLPEADTQYF.

In its sample, this clone was seen a few times. The chain joins TRBV29-1 to TRBJ2-2; D may be TRBD2 (5 bases). The CDR3 length is 14 residues. The V end was cut by 5 bases, the J end by 0 bases, with 10 bases between. Germline V lookup: CDR1 SQVTM, CDR2 ANQGSEA. The CDR3 is CSVTGGTNTGELFF. CDR3 DNA: TGCAGCGTTACCGGAGGAACGAACACCGGGGAGCTGTTTTTT.

The V gene is TRBV2, the J gene TRBJ2-7, with a tentative D call TRBD2 (5 bases). The CDR3 contains 16 residues. Trimming left V 2 bases short and J 3 bases short, with 17 bases between. CDR1 is SNHLY, CDR2 FYNNEI, per germline. Here the CDR3 DNA reads TGTGCCAGCAGTGAAACGGTATTAGGGAGAGGCTACGAGCAGTACTTC. The encoded protein is CASSETVLGRGYEQYF.

The V gene is TRBV6-6, the J gene TRBJ2-5, with TRBD1 matching over 10 bases. With 6 bases clipped from V and 5 bases from J, the junction kept 9 bases outside the gene matches. Germline V gene lookup returns CDR1 MNHNY and CDR2 SVGAGI (reference sequence). The CDR3 spans 15 residues. As DNA, the CDR3 is TGTGCCAGCAGGACCGGGACAGGGGTTGGGGAGACCCAGTACTTC. It codes for CASRTGTGVGETQYF.

This sequence joins TRBV27 and TRBJ1-4, with a tentative D call TRBD1 (6 bases). Germline V CDR1 and CDR2: MNHEY, SMNVEV (reference sequence). Trimming shortened V by 2 bases and J by 7 bases, and 11 bases separated the two germline ends. The CDR3 has 14 amino acids. The CDR3 here is CASSLQGWGEKLFF. The CDR3 coding sequence is TGTGCCAGCAGTTTACAGGGGTGGGGTGAAAAACTGTTTTTT.

This clone was counted a few times. V gene TRBV28 combines with J gene TRBJ2-7; TRBD2 matches 10 bases. J lost 7 bases, V lost 5 bases, and 8 bases had no gene match. The CDR3 is made up of 14 amino acids. Per the germline V gene, CDR1 is MDHEN and CDR2 is SYDVKM. CDR3 bases: TGTGCCAGCAGTCCTAGCGGGAGACGCGGGGAGCAGTACTTC. It yields the protein CASSPSGRRGEQYF.

This clone was counted only a few times. V usage is TRBV29-1 and J usage is TRBJ2-7; 8 nucleotides match TRBD1. Germline V lookup: CDR1 SQVTM, CDR2 ANQGSEA. Germline trimming cut 7 bases from V and 3 bases from J; bases unmatched to any gene: 5. There are 12 residues in the CDR3. The CDR3 region is CSARTGFYEQYF. CDR3 nucleotides: TGCAGCGCCAGGACAGGGTTCTACGAGCAGTACTTC.

This rearrangement joins TRBV14 to TRBJ2-7; TRBD2 aligns across 9 bases. J lost 2 bases, V lost 4 bases, and 6 bases had no gene match. The CDR3 has 15 amino acids. CDR1 and CDR2 from the germline V gene are SGHDN and FVKESK. CDR3 coding DNA: TGTGCCAGCAGCCCCTTAGCGGGAGCCGCCTACGAGCAGTACTTC. Its protein product is CASSPLAGAAYEQYF.